This TCR beta chain was sequenced for a study of CD8+CD57+ T cells in acquired aplastic anemia. Whole-study context: Quantities of DNA derived from sorted CD4+ and CD8+ cells averaged around 3 ug.

CD8+CD57+ cell expansion, shown by flow cytometry, had occurred in the patients selected for sequencing. The patients, all of them, had severe acquired aplastic anemia. The blood sampling took place in patients who had so far received no therapy. Note on this clonotype: What it binds is unknown.

General observations from the study: For CD8+ Simpson's diversity, patients and controls showed no significant difference.

TCR beta VDJ and CDR3 were profiled, and genomic DNA was the template. TCRdb called the reads again in MiXCR, with one record for every CDR3 protein. The data show 150,000 to 200,000 distinct CDR3 sequences, approximately 48% seen once. CDR1 and CDR2 (germline): MNHEY, SMNVEV (reference sequence). This CDR3 spans 15 amino acids. The V end was cut by 8 bases, the J end by 2 bases, with 17 bases between. Specimen: sorted CD4+, CD8+, or CD8+CD57+ T cells (not recorded which) from PBMCs. The origin of this receptor is a human donor with aplastic anemia. The genes are TRBV27 and TRBJ2-3; D perhaps matches TRBD1 (6 bases). CDR3 sequence (DNA): TGTGCCAGCCGCTTCGTGACAGGACTCACAGATACGCAGTATTTT. It yields the protein CASRFVTGLTDTQYF.